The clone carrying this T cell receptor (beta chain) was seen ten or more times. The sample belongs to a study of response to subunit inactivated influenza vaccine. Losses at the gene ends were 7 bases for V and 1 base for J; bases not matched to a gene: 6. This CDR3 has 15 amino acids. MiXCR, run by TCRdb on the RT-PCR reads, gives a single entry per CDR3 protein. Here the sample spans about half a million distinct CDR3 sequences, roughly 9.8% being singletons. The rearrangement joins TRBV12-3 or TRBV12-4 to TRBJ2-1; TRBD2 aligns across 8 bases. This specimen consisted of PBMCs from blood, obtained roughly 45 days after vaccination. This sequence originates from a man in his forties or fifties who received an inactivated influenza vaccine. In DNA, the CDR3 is TGTGCCAGCACCACGGGACTAGGGTCCTACAATGAGCAGTTCTTC. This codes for CASTTGLGSYNEQFF.